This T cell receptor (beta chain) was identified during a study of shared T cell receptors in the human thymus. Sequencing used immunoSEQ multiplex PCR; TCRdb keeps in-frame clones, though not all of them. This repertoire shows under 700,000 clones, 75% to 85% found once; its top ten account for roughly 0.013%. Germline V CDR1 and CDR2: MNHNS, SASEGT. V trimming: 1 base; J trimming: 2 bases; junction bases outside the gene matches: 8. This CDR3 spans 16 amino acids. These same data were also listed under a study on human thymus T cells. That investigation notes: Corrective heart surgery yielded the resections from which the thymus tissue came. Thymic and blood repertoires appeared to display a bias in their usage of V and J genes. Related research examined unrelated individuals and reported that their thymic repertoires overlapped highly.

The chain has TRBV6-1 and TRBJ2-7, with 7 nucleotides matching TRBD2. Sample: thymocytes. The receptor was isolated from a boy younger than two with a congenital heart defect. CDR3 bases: TGTGCCAGCAGTGAAGGGGGGGGGACGGCCCCCTACGAGCAGTACTTC. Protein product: CASSEGGGTAPYEQYF.